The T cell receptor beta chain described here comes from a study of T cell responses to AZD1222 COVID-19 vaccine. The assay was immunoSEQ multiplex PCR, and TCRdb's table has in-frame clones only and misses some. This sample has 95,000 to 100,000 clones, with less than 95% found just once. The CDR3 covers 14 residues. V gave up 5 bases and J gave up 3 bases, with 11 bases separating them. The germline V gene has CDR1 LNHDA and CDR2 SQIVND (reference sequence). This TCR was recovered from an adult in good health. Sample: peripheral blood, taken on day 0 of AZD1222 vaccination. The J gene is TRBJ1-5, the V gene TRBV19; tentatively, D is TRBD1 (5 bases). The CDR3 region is CASSEGAANQPQHF. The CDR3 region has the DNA TGTGCCAGTAGTGAAGGGGCGGCCAATCAGCCCCAGCATTTT.